Below, 22 T cell receptor beta chains from the same sample are listed, as sequenced in a study of blood T cell repertoires in COVID-19. Libraries were prepared by immunoSEQ multiplex PCR; TCRdb keeps only in-frame clonotypes and omits some of them. The sample has 55,000 to 80,000 clones; 80% to 90% are singletons. Sequencing was done on a sample of peripheral blood. All receptors derive from a man aged 45-60 years with active COVID-19.

The chain combines TRBV6-6 with TRBJ2-7, with 8 bases fitting TRBD1. The germline CDR1 and CDR2 sequences are MNHNY and SVGAGI (reference sequence). Germline trimming cut 7 bases from V and 0 bases from J; bases unmatched to any gene: 5. The CDR3 loop spans 14 amino acids. CDR3 sequence: CASKPGQVSYEQYF. The CDR3 DNA sequence: TGTGCCAGCAAACCGGGACAGGTCTCCTACGAGCAGTACTTC.

The V and J genes are TRBV7-2 and TRBJ2-5; D possibly corresponds to TRBD2 (6 bases). The V end lost 1 base, the J end lost 2 bases, and 8 bases lay between the germline ends. Looked up from germline, CDR1 is SGHTA and CDR2 is FQGNSA. This CDR3 is built from 14 residues. CDR3 loop: CASSLVGLQETQYF. CDR3 DNA sequence: TGTGCCAGCAGCTTAGTGGGACTTCAAGAGACCCAGTACTTC.

The CDR3: CASTRQHQETQYF. In nucleotides, the CDR3 is TGTGCCAGCACCCGACAGCACCAAGAGACCCAGTACTTC. The genes are TRBV6-5 and TRBJ2-5; the D gene is possibly TRBD1 (5 bases). CDR1 is MNHEY and CDR2 is SVGAGI in the germline V gene. Trimming removed 7 bases from V and 0 bases from J, with 9 bases in between. The CDR3 extends over 13 amino acids.

This clone was counted a single time. V and J are TRBV7-8 and TRBJ2-7; TRBD2 aligns across 11 bases. Germline V gene sequence: CDR1 SGHVS, CDR2 FQNEAQ. CDR3 length: 17 residues. V lost 5 bases, J lost 0 bases, and 9 bases stayed unmatched. The CDR3: CASSPGLAGGSSYEQYF. The CDR3 DNA follows: TGTGCCAGCAGCCCAGGACTAGCGGGTGGCAGCTCCTACGAGCAGTACTTC.

The V and J genes are TRBV24-1 and TRBJ2-2, with D maybe TRBD1 (5 bases). V was clipped by 6 bases and J by 5 bases, with 15 bases between them. The CDR3 totals 15 residues. The V gene's germline CDR1 is KGHDR and CDR2 SFDVKD. The CDR3 is CATSLDNMWTGELFF. CDR3 nucleotides: TGTGCCACCAGTCTGGACAACATGTGGACCGGGGAGCTGTTTTTT.

V usage is TRBV7-9 and J usage is TRBJ2-1, with D possibly TRBD1 on 5 matching bases. From germline, CDR1 is SEHNR and CDR2 FQNEAQ (reference sequence). V was trimmed by 1 base and J by 15 bases, leaving 19 bases between them. This CDR3 has 14 amino acids. The CDR3 here is CASSLDAEWGAWFF. CDR3 nucleotides: TGTGCCAGCAGCTTAGACGCGGAGTGGGGCGCGTGGTTCTTC.

The genes are TRBV11-2 and TRBJ2-7, with a possible D match to TRBD2 (6 bases). V lost 0 bases and J 6 bases, leaving 15 bases between the germline ends. Germline V gene lookup returns CDR1 SGHAT and CDR2 FQNNGV. This CDR3 has 15 residues. The CDR3 DNA sequence: TGTGCCAGCAGCTTAGATCCCAGCGGGCCGGCCGAGCAGTACTTC. This sequence encodes CASSLDPSGPAEQYF. Drawing the rest from reference TRBV11-2 and TRBJ2-7, the complete variable domain is EAGVAQSPRYKIIEKRQSVAFWCNPISGHATLYWYQQILGQGPKLLIQFQNNGVVDDSQLPKDRFSAERLKGVDSTLKIQPAKLEDSAVYLCASSLDPSGPAEQYFGPGTRLTVT.

The rearrangement links TRBV5-1 to TRBJ2-3; D perhaps matches TRBD2 (5 bases). V was shortened by 3 bases and J by 5 bases, with 16 bases between the two germline ends. The CDR3 is 15 amino acids. Germline V CDR1 and CDR2: SGHRS, YFSETQ. The chain's CDR3 is CASSSRALDRDTQYF. DNA for the CDR3: TGCGCCAGCAGCTCGCGGGCTCTGGACCGAGATACGCAGTATTTT.

The chain uses TRBV3-1 (or the pseudogene TRBV3-2) and TRBJ2-7, with 7 nucleotides matching TRBD2. The CDR3 runs to 14 residues. CDR1 and CDR2 from the germline V gene are LGHDT and YNNKEL (reference sequence). V gave up 4 bases and J gave up 6 bases; unmatched junction bases: 9. CDR3 coding DNA: TGTGCCAGCAGCCGGGGTGGGACTAACGGCGAGCAGTACTTC. This translates into CASSRGGTNGEQYF.

The chain employs TRBV5-1 and TRBJ1-2; maybe TRBD1 (5 bases). Germline V gives CDR1 SGHRS, CDR2 YFSETQ. The CDR3 sequence is 15 residues long. The ends were cut back, 1 base at V and 4 bases at J, with 14 bases in the middle. The CDR3 loop is CASSLQKGLSYGYTF. CDR3 DNA sequence: TGCGCCAGCAGCTTGCAAAAGGGGCTCAGCTATGGCTACACCTTC.

This chain links TRBV7-3 with TRBJ1-1; no reliable D call. CDR1 and CDR2 from the germline V gene are SGHTA and FQGTGA. V lost 1 base and J 2 bases, leaving 8 bases between the germline ends. CDR3 length: 14 residues. The CDR3 DNA sequence: TGTGCCAGCAGCTTAAGCACTCGAAACACTGAAGCTTTCTTT. Translating gives CASSLSTRNTEAFF.

This chain uses TRBV5-1 with TRBJ2-6, with 9 bases aligning to TRBD1. CDR1 is SGHRS and CDR2 is YFSETQ in the germline V gene. Trimming cost V 6 bases and J 2 bases; bases outside gene matches: 9. The CDR3 length is 17 residues. In nucleotides, the CDR3 is TGCGCCAGCACCGTACAGGGGGCGTTGACTGGGGCCAACGTCCTGACTTTC. Its translation: CASTVQGALTGANVLTF.

As to this clone: The identical CDR3 is also encoded by other nucleotide sequences in the sample. The V call is TRBV7-9, the J call TRBJ2-7; D is possibly TRBD2 (5 bases). Between the trimmed V and J ends, which lost 1 base and 5 bases, there was a span of 6 bases. This CDR3 region has 12 residues. Germline V gene lookup returns CDR1 SEHNR and CDR2 FQNEAQ (reference sequence). In DNA form, the CDR3 reads TGTGCCAGCAGCTTAGGGGGAGACGAGCAGTACTTC. This translates into CASSLGGDEQYF.

The V gene is TRBV30, the J gene TRBJ2-1, with 10 bases fitting TRBD1. CDR1 and CDR2 (germline): GTSNPN, SVGIG (reference sequence). Trimming cost V 4 bases and J 6 bases; bases outside gene matches: 9. The CDR3 contains 15 residues. The CDR3 coding sequence is TGTGCCTGGACTAAAGGGGGGACAGGGGCCAATGAGCAGTTCTTC. Amino acids: CAWTKGGTGANEQFF.

This clone was counted a single time. The chain carries TRBV5-1 and TRBJ2-2; 14 bases map to TRBD2. The CDR3 has 19 residues. Germline assignment: CDR1 SGHRS and CDR2 YFSETQ. V lost 4 bases and J lost 1; bases outside the gene matches: 9. Here the CDR3 DNA reads TGCGCCAGCAGCCTAGGACTAGCGGGGGGCCTCGAGAACACCGGGGAGCTGTTTTTT. Translating gives CASSLGLAGGLENTGELFF.

The CDR3 sequence is CASSFIFGGVLFF. CDR3 coding DNA: TGTGCCAGCAGCTTTATTTTTGGAGGGGTACTGTTTTTT. The V and J genes are TRBV11-2 and TRBJ1-4, with D perhaps matching TRBD1 (5 bases). Looked up from germline, CDR1 is SGHAT and CDR2 is FQNNGV. The CDR3 sequence is 13 residues long. Between the trimmed V and J ends, which lost 3 bases and 13 bases, there was a span of 15 bases.

CDR3 in amino acids: CASSLDGQSREQYF. The CDR3 DNA sequence: TGCGCCAGCAGCCTAGACGGACAGTCCCGGGAGCAGTACTTC. The chain combines TRBV5-1 with TRBJ2-7; tentative D call: TRBD1 (6 bases). CDR1 is SGHRS and CDR2 is YFSETQ in the germline V gene. V shed 4 bases and J shed 7 bases, with 18 bases lying between them. The CDR3 is made up of 14 amino acids. Full variable domain (rest looked up from reference TRBV5-1 and TRBJ2-7): KAGVTQTPRYLIKTRGQQVTLSCSPISGHRSVSWYQQTPGQGLQFLFEYFSETQRNKGNFPGRFSGRQFSNSRSEMNVSTLELGDSALYLCASSLDGQSREQYFGPGTRLTVT.

CDR3 in amino acids: CASSLARGTGHQPQHF. The CDR3 DNA reads TGTGCCAGCAGCTTAGCCCGCGGGACAGGCCATCAGCCCCAGCATTTT. The rearrangement links TRBV11-2 to TRBJ1-5, with 8 bases identical to TRBD1. The germline V gene encodes CDR1 SGHAT and CDR2 FQNNGV. Unmatched junction bases numbered 7, after V lost 1 base and J lost 5 bases. This CDR3 is 16 amino acids long.

The gene calls are TRBV3-1 (or the pseudogene TRBV3-2) and TRBJ2-1, with TRBD2 identical over 9 bases. Germline assignment: CDR1 LGHDT and CDR2 YNNKEL (reference sequence). The V gene end was trimmed by 3 bases and the J gene end by 9 bases; junction bases not matched to a gene: 6. The CDR3 spans 14 residues. CDR3 in DNA: TGTGCCAGCAGCCAGGTAGCGGGAGAAAGTGAGCAGTTCTTC. Amino acid sequence: CASSQVAGESEQFF.

The genes are TRBV7-8 and TRBJ2-1; perhaps TRBD2 as D (6 bases). The V and J ends lost 1 base and 8 bases respectively, with 24 bases between them. The CDR3 sequence is 18 residues long. Germline V gives CDR1 SGHVS, CDR2 FQNEAQ. In nucleotides, the CDR3 is TGTGCCAGCAGCTTAGAAGCAATGTTTTACGGGAGTTCCTATGAGCAGTTCTTC. Translation: CASSLEAMFYGSSYEQFF.

V is TRBV11-1 and J is TRBJ2-1, with 7 bases identical to TRBD2. The germline V gene has CDR1 SGHAT and CDR2 FQDESV (reference sequence). J gave up 0 bases and V 5 bases, and 7 bases lay outside the gene matches. CDR3 length equals 16 residues. CDR3 in amino acids: CASSRLGGSSYNEQFF. The CDR3 coding sequence is TGTGCCAGCAGCCGGTTGGGGGGGAGCTCCTACAATGAGCAGTTCTTC.

The rearrangement joins TRBV24-1 to TRBJ2-7; 9 nucleotides line up with TRBD1. J gave up 4 bases and V 3 bases, and 6 bases lay outside the gene matches. The CDR3 is 15 amino acids. Germline V gene data show CDR1 as KGHDR and CDR2 as SFDVKD. The CDR3 nucleotides read TGTGCCACCAGTGATACCGGGACAGGGAGATACGAGCAGTACTTC. It is translated as CATSDTGTGRYEQYF.